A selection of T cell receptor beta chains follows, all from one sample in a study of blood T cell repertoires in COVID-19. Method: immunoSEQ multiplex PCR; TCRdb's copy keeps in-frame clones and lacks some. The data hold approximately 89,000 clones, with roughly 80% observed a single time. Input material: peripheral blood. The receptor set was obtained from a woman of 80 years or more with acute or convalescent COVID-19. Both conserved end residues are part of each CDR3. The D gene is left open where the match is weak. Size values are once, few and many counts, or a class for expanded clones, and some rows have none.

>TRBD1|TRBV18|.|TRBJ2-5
CASSPGQGAAEAQYF
TGTGCCAGCTCACCAGGACAGGGGGCGGCTGAGGCCCAGTACTTC
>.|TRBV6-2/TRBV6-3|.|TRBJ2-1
CASSYGGWVYKFF
TGTGCCAGCAGTTACGGGGGGTGGGTTTACAAGTTCTTC
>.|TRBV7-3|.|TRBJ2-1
CASSQDSYNEQFF
TGTGCCAGCAGCCAGGACAGCTACAATGAGCAGTTCTTC
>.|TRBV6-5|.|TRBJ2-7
CASSSGRTGRQYF
TGTGCCAGCAGTTCTGGGAGAACAGGGCGGCAGTACTTC
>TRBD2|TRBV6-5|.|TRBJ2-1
CASSYSSGRVNEQFF
TGTGCCAGCAGTTATTCTAGCGGGAGGGTAAATGAGCAGTTCTTC
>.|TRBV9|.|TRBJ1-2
CASSGQGLFDGYTF
TGTGCCAGCAGCGGTCAGGGGTTATTTGATGGCTACACCTTC
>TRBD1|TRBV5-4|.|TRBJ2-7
CASSRTGSYEQYF
TGTGCCAGCAGCCGGACAGGATCCTACGAGCAGTACTTC
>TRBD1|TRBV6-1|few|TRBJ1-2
CASSEAPGQGTLNYGYTF
TGTGCCAGCAGTGAAGCACCGGGACAGGGGACCCTTAACTATGGCTACACCTTC
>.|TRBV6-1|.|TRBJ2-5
CASSEIPTGYLETQYF
TGTGCCAGCAGTGAAATACCCACAGGGTATCTAGAGACCCAGTACTTC
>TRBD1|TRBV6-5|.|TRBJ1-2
CASRTDRVFGYTF
TGTGCCAGCAGGACGGACAGGGTCTTTGGCTACACCTTC
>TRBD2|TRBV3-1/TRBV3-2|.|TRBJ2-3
CASSRSSGSRTDTQYF
TGTGCCAGCAGCCGTTCTAGCGGGAGTAGGACAGATACGCAGTATTTT
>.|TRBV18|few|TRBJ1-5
CASSLGLNQPQHF
TGTGCCAGCTCCCTGGGACTCAATCAGCCCCAGCATTTT
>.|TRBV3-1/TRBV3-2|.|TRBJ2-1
CASSQMSGAYNEQFF
TGTGCCAGCAGCCAAATGTCGGGAGCCTACAATGAGCAGTTCTTC
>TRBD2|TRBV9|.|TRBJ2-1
CASRPSGSDEQFF
TGTGCCAGCAGGCCGAGCGGGAGTGATGAGCAGTTCTTC
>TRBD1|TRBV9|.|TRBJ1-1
CASSTSGTGAMNTEAFF
TGTGCCAGCAGCACCTCCGGGACAGGAGCCATGAACACTGAAGCTTTCTTT
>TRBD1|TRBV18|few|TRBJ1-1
CASSGQANTEAFF
TGTGCCAGCTCAGGACAGGCGAACACTGAAGCTTTCTTT
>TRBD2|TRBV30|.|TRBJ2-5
CAWSEGWGGSTYF
TGTGCCTGGAGTGAAGGGTGGGGCGGGAGTACTTACTTC
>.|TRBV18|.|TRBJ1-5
CASSDGGHQPQHF
TGTGCCAGCTCAGACGGGGGGCATCAGCCCCAGCATTTT
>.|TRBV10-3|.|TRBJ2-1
CAISPQGYEQFF
TGTGCCATCAGTCCACAGGGCTATGAGCAGTTCTTC
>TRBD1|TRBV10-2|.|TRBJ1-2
CATNFRDRGASNYGYTF
TGCGCCACCAATTTCCGGGACAGGGGTGCCTCCAACTATGGCTACACCTTC
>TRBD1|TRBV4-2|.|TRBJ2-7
CASSQDKVQGASYEQYF
TGTGCCAGCAGCCAAGATAAGGTGCAGGGGGCCTCCTACGAGCAGTACTTC
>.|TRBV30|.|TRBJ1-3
CALSSSGNTIYF
TGTGCCTTATCCAGCTCTGGAAACACCATATATTTT
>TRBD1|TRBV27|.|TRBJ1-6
CASKLTGSAYNSPLHF
TGTGCCAGCAAGCTGACAGGGAGCGCTTATAATTCACCCCTCCACTTT
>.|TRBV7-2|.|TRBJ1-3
CASSQNTIYF
TGTGCCAGCAGCCAAAACACCATATATTTT
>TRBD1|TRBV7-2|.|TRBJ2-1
CASSLGLGGRNEQFF
TGTGCCAGCAGCTTAGGGTTAGGGGGCAGGAATGAGCAGTTCTTC
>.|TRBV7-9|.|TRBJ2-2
CASSLESTGELFF
TGTGCCAGCAGCTTAGAGAGCACCGGGGAGCTGTTTTTT
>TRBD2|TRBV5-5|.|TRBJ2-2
CASSLGLAGDTGELFF
TGTGCCAGCAGCCTCGGACTAGCGGGGGACACCGGGGAGCTGTTTTTT
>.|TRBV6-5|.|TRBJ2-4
CASSTPPGGIQYF
TGTGCCAGCAGCACACCACCCGGGGGCATTCAGTACTTC
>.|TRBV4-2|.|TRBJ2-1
CASSQDAGTMYNEQFF
TGTGCCAGCAGCCAAGATGCGGGGACGATGTACAATGAGCAGTTCTTC
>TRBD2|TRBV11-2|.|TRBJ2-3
CASSFPRLAETDTQYF
TGTGCCAGCAGCTTCCCCAGGCTAGCGGAAACAGATACGCAGTATTTT
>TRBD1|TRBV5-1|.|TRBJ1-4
CASSLQGDNEKLFF
TGCGCCAGCAGCCTTCAGGGGGATAATGAAAAACTGTTTTTT
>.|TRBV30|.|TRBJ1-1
CAWSHPGLRNTEAFF
TGTGCCTGGAGTCATCCGGGACTCCGGAACACTGAAGCTTTCTTT
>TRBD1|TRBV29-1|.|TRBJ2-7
CSVRDRAYEQYF
TGCAGCGTTCGTGACAGGGCCTACGAGCAGTACTTC
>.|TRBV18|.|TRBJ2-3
CASSPPGYADTQYF
TGTGCCAGCTCACCGCCAGGGTACGCAGATACGCAGTATTTT
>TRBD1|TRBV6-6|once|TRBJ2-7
CASSSTGQAYEQYF
TGTGCCAGCAGTTCCACGGGACAGGCTTACGAGCAGTACTTC
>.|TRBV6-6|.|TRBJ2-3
CASSRGADTQYF
TGTGCCAGCAGCCGAGGAGCAGATACGCAGTATTTT
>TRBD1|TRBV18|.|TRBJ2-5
CASSPLLQGDSRQETQYF
TGTGCCAGCTCACCCCTATTACAAGGGGACAGCAGACAAGAGACCCAGTACTTC
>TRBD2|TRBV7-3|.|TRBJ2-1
CASSAQGTSGGNEQFF
TGTGCCAGCAGCGCACAAGGGACTAGCGGGGGAAATGAGCAGTTCTTC
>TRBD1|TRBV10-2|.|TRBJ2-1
CASSSGQDGSYNEQFF
TGCGCCAGCAGCTCCGGACAGGACGGCTCCTACAATGAGCAGTTCTTC
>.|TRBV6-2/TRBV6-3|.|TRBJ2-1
CASSYWRDSYNEQFF
TGTGCCAGCAGTTACTGGAGGGACTCCTACAATGAGCAGTTCTTC
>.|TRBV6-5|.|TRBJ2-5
CATDPRGWGRETQYF
TGTGCCACCGACCCAAGGGGTTGGGGGCGGGAGACCCAGTACTTC
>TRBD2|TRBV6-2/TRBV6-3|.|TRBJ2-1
CASSGLAGGRQFF
TGTGCCAGCAGCGGACTAGCGGGAGGTAGACAGTTCTTC
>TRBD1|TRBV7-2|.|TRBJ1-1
CASSFGTGDTEAFF
TGTGCCAGCAGCTTCGGGACAGGCGACACTGAAGCTTTCTTT
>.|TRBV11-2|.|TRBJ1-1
CASSLGRVPGTEAFF
TGTGCCAGCAGCTTAGGGCGGGTTCCGGGCACTGAAGCTTTCTTT
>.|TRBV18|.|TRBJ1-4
CASSPETRLTPLEKLFF
TGTGCCAGCTCACCGGAGACTCGTCTCACCCCGCTTGAAAAACTGTTTTTT
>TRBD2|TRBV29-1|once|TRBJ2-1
CSIRGTSGSEQFF
TGCAGCATTCGGGGGACTAGCGGGAGTGAGCAGTTCTTC
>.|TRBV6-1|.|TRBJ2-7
CASSEQVTITQHYF
TGTGCCAGCAGTGAACAGGTTACCATCACCCAGCACTACTTC
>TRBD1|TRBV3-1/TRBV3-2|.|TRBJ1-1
CASSRLLRGGQTEAFF
TGTGCCAGCAGCCGACTCCTCCGGGGGGGACAGACTGAAGCTTTCTTT
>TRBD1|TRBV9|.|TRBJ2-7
CASSVATGGSSYEQYF
TGTGCCAGCAGCGTAGCTACAGGGGGCAGCTCCTACGAGCAGTACTTC
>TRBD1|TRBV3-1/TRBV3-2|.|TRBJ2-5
CASSPDRVQETQYF
TGTGCCAGCAGCCCGGACAGGGTGCAAGAGACCCAGTACTTC
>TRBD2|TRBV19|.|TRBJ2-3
CANTLLGLAGGPNTDTQYF
TGTGCCAACACCCTCCTGGGACTAGCGGGGGGGCCGAACACAGATACGCAGTATTTT
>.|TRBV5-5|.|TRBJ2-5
CASSLVGLSLGQETQYF
TGTGCCAGCAGCTTGGTGGGACTCTCCCTGGGGCAAGAGACCCAGTACTTC
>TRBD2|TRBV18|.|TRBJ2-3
CASSRTLLAESTDTQYF
TGTGCCAGCTCACGAACCCTGCTAGCGGAGAGCACAGATACGCAGTATTTT
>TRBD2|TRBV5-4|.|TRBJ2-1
CASSLVAGAYNEQFF
TGTGCCAGCAGCTTGGTAGCGGGAGCCTACAATGAGCAGTTCTTC
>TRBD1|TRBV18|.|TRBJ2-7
CASSTATGVWEQYF
TGTGCCAGCTCTACGGCGACAGGGGTCTGGGAGCAGTACTTC